The next 4 T cell receptor beta chains were all read from a single sample in a study of cytomegalovirus exposure and HLA in healthy donors. It was with 60 Vbeta and 13 Jbeta primers that the PCR ran. Some clones are missing from TCRdb's copy, which holds only in-frame ones; the method was immunoSEQ multiplex PCR. The sample has around 280,000 clones, 70% to 90% seen once; the top ten hold around 2.1%. Sequencing was carried out using PBMCs. Source of these receptors: a woman aged 18-30 years in good health and CMV-seronegative.

The CDR3 DNA sequence: TGTGCCAGCAGTTTAGGACAGCCAGATACGCAGTATTTT. This gives the protein CASSLGQPDTQYF. The chain couples TRBV6-5 to TRBJ2-3; weak D call: TRBD1 (6 bases). Germline loops: CDR1 MNHEY, CDR2 SVGAGI. CDR3 length equals 13 residues. V shed 4 bases and J shed 4 bases, with 9 bases lying between them.

This chain connects TRBV7-3 to TRBJ2-7, with 10 bases lining up with TRBD1. Germline values: CDR1 SGHTA, CDR2 FQGTGA. The CDR3 has 14 residues. The V segment lost 5 bases and the J segment 5 bases; nucleotides outside the gene matches: 6. The CDR3 loop is CASSPTGTGDEQYF. Written as DNA, the CDR3 is TGTGCCAGCAGCCCGACCGGGACAGGGGACGAGCAGTACTTC.

This clone came up once. The gene calls are TRBV6-5 and TRBJ1-6, with TRBD1 matching over 7 bases. There are 15 residues in the CDR3. V lost 2 bases to trimming and J lost 3 bases; unmatched junction nucleotides: 1. Per the germline V gene, CDR1 is MNHEY and CDR2 is SVGAGI. This CDR3 is CASSYAGGYNSPLHF. The DNA for the CDR3 is TGTGCCAGCAGTTACGCAGGGGGCTATAATTCACCCCTCCACTTT.

V gene TRBV2 combines with J gene TRBJ2-7, with a weak D call TRBD1 (5 bases). V shed 4 bases and J shed 5 bases, with 15 bases lying between them. CDR1 and CDR2 (germline): SNHLY, FYNNEI. This CDR3 contains 14 residues. CDR3 nucleotide sequence: TGTGCCAGCAGTGTGGGGCAGGGTGGAGACGAGCAGTACTTC. It specifies CASSVGQGGDEQYF. Full variable domain (missing parts from reference TRBV2 and TRBJ2-7): EPEVTQTPSHQVTQMGQEVILRCVPISNHLYFYWYRQILGQKVEFLVSFYNNEISEKSEIFDDQFSVERPDGSNFTLKIRSTKLEDSAMYFCASSVGQGGDEQYFGPGTRLTVT.